These T cell receptor beta chains were read from a single sample in a study of T cell clones after liver transplantation. TCRdb keeps only in-frame clones here, not all; method: immunoSEQ multiplex PCR. The data contain tens of thousands of clones, over 70% of them seen just once; the ten biggest clones take up approximately 0.79%. Source: CD4+ T cells from blood, taken 12 months after liver transplant. The receptors were sampled from a human patient who received a liver transplant. The graft donor may have contributed some T cells. Both conserved end residues are part of each CDR3. The order of the fields is D gene, V gene, J gene, clone size, CDR3 DNA, CDR3 protein. A D gene is named only where the DNA matches it firmly. The size of a clone is reported for some rows only, either as once, few or many, or as a class for expanded clones.

D: NA
V: TRBV19
J: TRBJ2-1
size: few
DNA: TGTGCCAGTAGTATCGACGGGGCCTACAATGAGCAGTTCTTC
CDR3: CASSIDGAYNEQFF

D: NA
V: TRBV19
J: TRBJ1-1
size: NA
DNA: TGTGCCAGTAGTCTGTCGACCGGGGGGAGTACTGAAGCTTTCTTT
CDR3: CASSLSTGGSTEAFF

D: NA
V: TRBV18
J: TRBJ2-7
size: once
DNA: TGTGCCAGCTCCCCGGGACAAACTTACGAGCAGTACTTC
CDR3: CASSPGQTYEQYF

D: TRBD1
V: TRBV7-2
J: TRBJ1-2
size: NA
DNA: TGTGCCAGCAGCTCGGGACAGGGCTATGGCTACACCTTC
CDR3: CASSSGQGYGYTF

D: NA
V: TRBV7-2
J: TRBJ2-1
size: NA
DNA: TGTGCCAGCAGCTTATCAGGGGCCCACAATGAGCAGTTCTTC
CDR3: CASSLSGAHNEQFF

D: TRBD1
V: TRBV7-2
J: TRBJ1-2
size: NA
DNA: TGTGCCAGCAGCTTGATGGGACAGGGACTGGGCGGCTACACCTTC
CDR3: CASSLMGQGLGGYTF

D: NA
V: TRBV28
J: TRBJ2-3
size: NA
DNA: TGTGCCAGCAGTCCGATTAGACGGAGGTCAGATACGCAGTATTTT
CDR3: CASSPIRRRSDTQYF

D: NA
V: TRBV7-9
J: TRBJ1-1
size: NA
DNA: TGTGCCAGCAGCTTAGCGGCCGGACTGAACACTGAAGCTTTCTTT
CDR3: CASSLAAGLNTEAFF

D: NA
V: TRBV6-5
J: TRBJ1-2
size: NA
DNA: TGTGCCAGCAGTTCGGTGCAGGCTCGCTATGGCTACACCTTC
CDR3: CASSSVQARYGYTF

D: NA
V: TRBV9
J: TRBJ2-2
size: NA
DNA: TGTGCCAGCAGCCCTCGGGGGCTTAGAGACACCGGGGAGCTGTTTTTT
CDR3: CASSPRGLRDTGELFF

D: TRBD2
V: TRBV5-1
J: TRBJ2-4
size: NA
DNA: TGCGCCAGCAGCTTGAGTACTAGCGGGAGAGGGGAAAACATTCAGTACTTC
CDR3: CASSLSTSGRGENIQYF

D: TRBD1
V: TRBV5-1
J: TRBJ1-2
size: NA
DNA: TGCGCCAGCAGCGAAGGACAGGGTATGGGTGGCTACACCTTC
CDR3: CASSEGQGMGGYTF

D: NA
V: TRBV28
J: TRBJ2-5
size: NA
DNA: TGTGCCAGCAGTTTAAGGCAGACACACCAGTACTTC
CDR3: CASSLRQTHQYF

D: TRBD1
V: TRBV28
J: TRBJ1-2
size: NA
DNA: TGTGCCAGCAGACCCAGGGGGGGATTCTATGGCTACACCTTC
CDR3: CASRPRGGFYGYTF

D: NA
V: TRBV27
J: TRBJ1-2
size: once
DNA: TGTGCCAGCAGTTTCGCGCTCCCCGGAAACTATGGCTACACCTTC
CDR3: CASSFALPGNYGYTF

D: NA
V: TRBV29-1
J: TRBJ2-1
size: NA
DNA: TGCAGCGTCCGGAAGAGCGGGTCCTACAATGAGCAGTTCTTC
CDR3: CSVRKSGSYNEQFF

D: NA
V: TRBV16
J: TRBJ2-7
size: NA
DNA: TGTGCCAGCAGCCAATATGCGACTACCCCAGAGCAGTACTTC
CDR3: CASSQYATTPEQYF

D: NA
V: TRBV10-2
J: TRBJ1-2
size: NA
DNA: TGCGCCAGCAGTGACCCCTCTGGGGCGGATCCTAACTATGGCTACACCTTC
CDR3: CASSDPSGADPNYGYTF

D: NA
V: TRBV28
J: TRBJ1-3
size: NA
DNA: TGTGCCAGCAGTCCCGCAGGGAAACGGGGAGGAAACACCATATATTTT
CDR3: CASSPAGKRGGNTIYF

D: TRBD1
V: TRBV27
J: TRBJ1-2
size: NA
DNA: TGTGCCAGCAGTTTCTCCGGGACAGTCCTGCGGGAGGGCTACACCTTC
CDR3: CASSFSGTVLREGYTF

D: NA
V: TRBV7-6
J: TRBJ2-5
size: NA
DNA: TGTGCCAGCAGCTTAGGAGGGATTAGCGGTCAAGAGACCCAGTACTTC
CDR3: CASSLGGISGQETQYF

D: TRBD1
V: TRBV29-1
J: TRBJ2-1
size: NA
DNA: TGCAGCGCCGAAGGACAGGCGAACTCCTACAATGAGCAGTTCTTC
CDR3: CSAEGQANSYNEQFF

D: TRBD2
V: TRBV7-8
J: TRBJ2-7
size: NA
DNA: TGTGCCAGCAGCTTAATGGCGGGAGGCGTCTACGAGCAGTACTTC
CDR3: CASSLMAGGVYEQYF

D: NA
V: TRBV19
J: TRBJ2-3
size: few
DNA: TGTGCCAGTAGTCGTCCGGCCTCCTTCACAGATACGCAGTATTTT
CDR3: CASSRPASFTDTQYF

D: NA
V: TRBV29-1
J: TRBJ2-1
size: NA
DNA: TGCAGCGTTGTATCCGGGGGCTCCTACAATGAGCAGTTCTTC
CDR3: CSVVSGGSYNEQFF

D: TRBD2
V: TRBV6-5
J: TRBJ2-3
size: once
DNA: TGTGCCAGCAGTTACCAACTAGCGACAGATACGCAGTATTTT
CDR3: CASSYQLATDTQYF

D: TRBD2
V: TRBV5-6
J: TRBJ2-7
size: NA
DNA: TGTGCCAGCAGCTCCCCCGGGACTAGCGGGATAGTTTCCTACGAGCAGTACTTC
CDR3: CASSSPGTSGIVSYEQYF

D: NA
V: TRBV2
J: TRBJ1-5
size: NA
DNA: TGTGCCAGCAGTGGACCGATAGGGAGCAATCAGCCCCAGCATTTT
CDR3: CASSGPIGSNQPQHF

D: TRBD1
V: TRBV19
J: TRBJ1-2
size: NA
DNA: TGTGCCAGTAGTCGCACCCGGGACAGGGGTGTTGGCTACACCTTC
CDR3: CASSRTRDRGVGYTF

D: NA
V: TRBV7-8
J: TRBJ1-1
size: NA
DNA: TGTGCCAGCAGCTTAGAGGGGGGTTGGGGGCAGATCCACGCTTTCTTT
CDR3: CASSLEGGWGQIHAFF

D: NA
V: TRBV7-9
J: TRBJ2-3
size: NA
DNA: TGTGCCAGCAGTTGGACGCTCACAGATACGCAGTATTTT
CDR3: CASSWTLTDTQYF

D: TRBD1
V: TRBV7-2
J: TRBJ2-7
size: NA
DNA: TGTGCCAGCAGCGGCTGGACAGGGCGAGACGAGCAGTACTTC
CDR3: CASSGWTGRDEQYF

D: TRBD1
V: TRBV10-2
J: TRBJ1-2
size: once
DNA: TGCGCCAGCAGCCCTGTCGGCAGGGGGCACGGTGGCTACACCTTC
CDR3: CASSPVGRGHGGYTF

D: NA
V: TRBV30
J: TRBJ1-4
size: NA
DNA: TGTGCCTGGAGTGTAGGTAACAGGGTATTATGGACTAATGAAAAACTGTTTTTT
CDR3: CAWSVGNRVLWTNEKLFF

D: NA
V: TRBV5-3
J: TRBJ2-1
size: once
DNA: TGTGCCAGAAGCTTGAGGTTGGGGATCTACAATGAGCAGTTCTTC
CDR3: CARSLRLGIYNEQFF

D: NA
V: TRBV7-2
J: TRBJ2-3
size: NA
DNA: TGTGCCAGCAGCTTAGGGTTATGGCGGGGAGATACGCAGTATTTT
CDR3: CASSLGLWRGDTQYF

D: NA
V: TRBV5-1
J: TRBJ1-5
size: once
DNA: TGCGCCAGCAGCCTGCAGGGAAATCAGCCCCAGCATTTT
CDR3: CASSLQGNQPQHF

D: NA
V: TRBV6-1
J: TRBJ1-1
size: NA
DNA: TGTGCCAGCAGCCGGGACACCGGGAACACTGAAGCTTTCTTT
CDR3: CASSRDTGNTEAFF

D: NA
V: TRBV2
J: TRBJ1-2
size: NA
DNA: TGTGCCAGCCAGGGCGATTTAAGTGCGGCCGGGCGCTATGGCTACACCTTC
CDR3: CASQGDLSAAGRYGYTF

D: NA
V: TRBV7-6
J: TRBJ1-3
size: NA
DNA: TGTGCCAGCAGCTTAGGAGGACTCAACGCTGGAAACACCATATATTTT
CDR3: CASSLGGLNAGNTIYF

D: NA
V: TRBV5-1
J: TRBJ1-1
size: NA
DNA: TGCGCCAGCAGCTTGGGGGAAATGAACACTGAAGCTTTCTTT
CDR3: CASSLGEMNTEAFF

D: NA
V: TRBV29-1
J: TRBJ1-1
size: NA
DNA: TGCAGCGTGGGGAGGACAGTTTTAGATGAAGCTTTCTTT
CDR3: CSVGRTVLDEAFF

D: TRBD1
V: TRBV2
J: TRBJ1-2
size: few
DNA: TGTGCCAGCAGTGGGACAGGGGATGGCTACACCTTC
CDR3: CASSGTGDGYTF

D: NA
V: TRBV9
J: TRBJ1-3
size: once
DNA: TGTGCCAGCAGCGTAGAAGGGGGGAGAGGAAACACCATATATTTT
CDR3: CASSVEGGRGNTIYF

D: TRBD1
V: TRBV28
J: TRBJ2-3
size: NA
DNA: TGTGCCAGCAGTCCTGACTACCGGGACAGGGGACTAGATACGCAGTATTTT
CDR3: CASSPDYRDRGLDTQYF

D: TRBD1
V: TRBV28
J: TRBJ1-4
size: NA
DNA: TGTGCCAGCAGCCTATCGGACAGGGGGCCTGCAACTAATGAAAAACTGTTTTTT
CDR3: CASSLSDRGPATNEKLFF

D: NA
V: TRBV6-1
J: TRBJ2-7
size: NA
DNA: TGTGCCAGCAGCTACAGGGAGGCCTACGAGCAGTACTTC
CDR3: CASSYREAYEQYF

D: NA
V: TRBV19
J: TRBJ2-7
size: NA
DNA: TGTGCCAGTAGAGTCCGGGACCTACTCTCCTACGAGCAGTACTTC
CDR3: CASRVRDLLSYEQYF

D: NA
V: TRBV6-5
J: TRBJ1-1
size: NA
DNA: TGTGCCAGCGTGTCTTTTGTGAAGAACACTGAAGCTTTCTTT
CDR3: CASVSFVKNTEAFF

D: NA
V: TRBV5-1
J: TRBJ1-4
size: once
DNA: TGCGCCAGCAGCCGAGACACGGGCGAGGAACTGTTTTTT
CDR3: CASSRDTGEELFF